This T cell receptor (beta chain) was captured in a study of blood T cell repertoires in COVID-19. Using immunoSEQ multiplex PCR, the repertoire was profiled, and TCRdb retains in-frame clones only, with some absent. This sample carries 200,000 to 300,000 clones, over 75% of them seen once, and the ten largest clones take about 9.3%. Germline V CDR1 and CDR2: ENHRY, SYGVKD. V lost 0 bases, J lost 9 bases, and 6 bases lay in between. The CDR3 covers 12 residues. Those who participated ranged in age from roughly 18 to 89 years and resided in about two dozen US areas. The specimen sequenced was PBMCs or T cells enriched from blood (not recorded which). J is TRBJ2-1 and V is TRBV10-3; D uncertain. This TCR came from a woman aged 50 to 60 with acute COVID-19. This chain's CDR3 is CAISESPTEQFF. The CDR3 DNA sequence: TGTGCCATCAGTGAGTCTCCTACTGAGCAGTTCTTC.